Listed below are T cell receptor beta chains from one sample, sequenced in a study of technical replicates of blood from a few donors. Libraries were prepared by immunoSEQ multiplex PCR; TCRdb keeps only in-frame clonotypes and omits some of them. The repertoire holds around 61,000 clones, approximately 97% seen once, with approximately 0.18% in the top ten. The sample consisted of T cells isolated from PBMCs. The receptor set was obtained from a human donor in good health. Each CDR3 is given with its conserved first and last residue. A D gene is named only where the DNA matches it firmly. The size field is filled for only some rows; it gives once, few, many or a size class.

clone_size,v_call,d_call,j_call,cdr3_aa,cdr3_nt
NA,TRBV6-5,NA,TRBJ2-6,CASRIRGVAANVLTF,TGTGCCAGCAGAATCAGGGGGGTAGCGGCCAACGTCCTGACTTTC
once,TRBV7-8,NA,TRBJ1-1,CASSNLWAGRTTEAFF,TGTGCCAGCAGCAACTTATGGGCGGGCAGGACCACTGAAGCTTTCTTT
NA,TRBV5-6,NA,TRBJ1-5,CASSLWGGGKPQHF,TGTGCCAGCAGCTTATGGGGCGGTGGAAAGCCCCAGCATTTT
once,TRBV29-1,NA,TRBJ2-6,CSVGGGANVLTF,TGCAGCGTCGGAGGTGGGGCCAACGTCCTGACTTTC
NA,TRBV7-8,NA,TRBJ1-4,CASSSPGWSNEKLFF,TGTGCCAGCAGCTCCCCGGGGTGGTCTAATGAAAAACTGTTTTTT
NA,TRBV9,TRBD2,TRBJ2-5,CASSVTPASGRTETQYF,TGTGCCAGCAGCGTCACCCCAGCTAGCGGGAGGACGGAGACCCAGTACTTC
NA,TRBV14,TRBD1,TRBJ2-1,CASNGQGPEQFF,TGTGCCAGCAACGGACAGGGTCCTGAGCAGTTCTTC
NA,TRBV25-1,NA,TRBJ2-3,CASSVPSGGTQYF,TGTGCCAGCAGTGTCCCCTCGGGTGGGACGCAGTATTTT
NA,TRBV28,TRBD1,TRBJ1-3,CASRTGQPGNTIYF,TGTGCCAGCAGAACGGGACAGCCTGGAAACACCATATATTTT
NA,TRBV27,NA,TRBJ2-7,CASSPRRTTTFLSYEQYF,TGTGCCAGCAGCCCCCGACGCACCACTACTTTCCTCTCCTACGAGCAGTACTTC
NA,TRBV4-2,TRBD1,TRBJ2-4,CASSHDQPRTGHKNIQYF,TGTGCCAGCAGCCACGATCAGCCAAGGACAGGGCATAAAAACATTCAGTACTTC
NA,TRBV6-5,TRBD1,TRBJ2-7,CASSYGGQGNEQYF,TGTGCCAGCAGTTACGGGGGACAGGGGAACGAGCAGTACTTC
NA,TRBV7-7,TRBD2,TRBJ2-2,CASRPGGTSGTGELFF,TGTGCTAGCAGACCCGGAGGGACTAGCGGCACCGGGGAGCTGTTTTTT
NA,TRBV2,NA,TRBJ1-1,CASSGSQGPKTGTEAFF,TGTGCCAGCAGTGGATCACAGGGCCCTAAAACGGGCACTGAAGCTTTCTTT
NA,TRBV29-1,NA,TRBJ1-1,CSVEVGANTEAFF,TGCAGCGTTGAAGTGGGAGCGAACACTGAAGCTTTCTTT
NA,TRBV5-1,NA,TRBJ1-1,CASSLGPALTEAFF,TGCGCCAGCAGCTTGGGGCCCGCCCTCACTGAAGCTTTCTTT
NA,TRBV7-2,TRBD2,TRBJ2-7,CASSFLAASYEQYF,TGTGCCAGCAGCTTCCTAGCGGCCTCCTACGAGCAGTACTTC
once,TRBV18,TRBD2,TRBJ2-7,CASSPLGRGRSSYEQYF,TGTGCCAGCTCACCTTTGGGGCGGGGGAGAAGCTCCTACGAGCAGTACTTC
NA,TRBV5-1,TRBD1,TRBJ1-1,CASRREPGTGLGNTEAFF,TGCGCCAGCAGACGGGAACCCGGGACAGGGTTAGGTAACACTGAAGCTTTCTTT
NA,TRBV6-5,TRBD2,TRBJ2-3,CASSYWGGSDTQYF,TGTGCCAGCAGTTACTGGGGAGGGTCAGATACGCAGTATTTT
NA,TRBV5-5,TRBD2,TRBJ2-1,CASSFPLGGRGTEQFF,TGTGCCAGCAGCTTCCCACTGGGCGGGAGGGGAACTGAGCAGTTCTTC
NA,TRBV4-2,NA,TRBJ1-6,CASSQDFVGLYLHF,TGTGCCAGCAGCCAAGATTTTGTAGGACTTTACCTCCACTTT
NA,TRBV6-4,NA,TRBJ1-1,CASSRGSNTEAFF,TGTGCCAGCAGTAGGGGTTCGAACACTGAAGCTTTCTTT
once,TRBV2,TRBD1,TRBJ1-1,CASIIGQGSAEAFF,TGTGCCAGCATTATCGGACAGGGGTCAGCTGAAGCTTTCTTT
NA,TRBV9,NA,TRBJ2-5,CASSAGLDRETQYF,TGTGCCAGCAGCGCCGGACTAGACAGGGAGACCCAGTACTTC
NA,TRBV29-1,TRBD1,TRBJ1-1,CSGTGAINTEAFF,TGCAGCGGTACAGGGGCTATTAACACTGAAGCTTTCTTT
NA,TRBV28,NA,TRBJ1-5,CASSPGQGNQPQHF,TGTGCCAGCAGTCCGGGACAAGGGAATCAGCCCCAGCATTTT
NA,TRBV2,TRBD1,TRBJ1-1,CASSLRTGPMNTEAFF,TGTGCCAGCAGTCTTAGGACAGGGCCGATGAACACTGAAGCTTTCTTT
NA,TRBV5-8,TRBD2,TRBJ2-7,CASSSGLAAIYEQYF,TGTGCCAGCAGCTCGGGACTAGCAGCAATCTACGAGCAGTACTTC
NA,TRBV2,NA,TRBJ2-5,CASRIRSSGETQYF,TGTGCCAGCAGAATACGGAGCTCGGGAGAGACCCAGTACTTC
NA,TRBV5-1,TRBD2,TRBJ2-7,CASSIGLAGGYEQYF,TGCGCCAGCAGCATCGGGCTAGCGGGAGGCTACGAGCAGTACTTC
NA,TRBV18,NA,TRBJ1-2,CASSPAEDNYGYTF,TGTGCCAGCTCACCAGCCGAGGATAACTATGGCTACACCTTC
once,TRBV5-1,NA,TRBJ1-5,CASSLASGSNQPQHF,TGCGCCAGCAGCTTGGCATCGGGTAGCAATCAGCCCCAGCATTTT
NA,TRBV2,NA,TRBJ2-7,CASSDRRAEHSSVRYEQYF,TGTGCCAGCAGTGACCGCAGGGCTGAACATTCTTCCGTCCGATACGAGCAGTACTTC